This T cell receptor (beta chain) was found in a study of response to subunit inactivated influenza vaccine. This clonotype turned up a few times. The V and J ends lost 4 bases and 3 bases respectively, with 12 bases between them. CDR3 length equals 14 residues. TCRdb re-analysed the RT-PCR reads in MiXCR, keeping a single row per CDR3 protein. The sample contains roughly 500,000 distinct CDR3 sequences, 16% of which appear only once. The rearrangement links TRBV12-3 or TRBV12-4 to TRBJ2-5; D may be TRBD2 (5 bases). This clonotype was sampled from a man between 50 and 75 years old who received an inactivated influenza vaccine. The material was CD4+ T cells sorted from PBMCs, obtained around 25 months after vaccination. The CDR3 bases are TGTGCCAGCAGTTCTCCCGCCGGGAAAGAGACCCAGTACTTC. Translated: CASSSPAGKETQYF.